This T cell receptor beta chain is drawn from a study of response to subunit inactivated influenza vaccine. Trimming stripped 5 bases from V and 4 bases from J, with 14 bases between. The CDR3 extends over 14 amino acids. Per germline, CDR1 MNHEY and CDR2 SVGEGT. This clonotype was detected a few times. TCRdb independently ran MiXCR on the RT-PCR reads; one entry per CDR3 protein. Of about 650,000 distinct CDR3 sequences listed, 15% to 19% are singletons. Sequencing was performed on PBMCs from blood, taken 11 to 12 days after vaccination. The sequence was collected from a man over 45 who received an inactivated influenza vaccine. V is TRBV6-2 or TRBV6-3 and J is TRBJ1-2, with a tentative D call TRBD1 (5 bases). The CDR3 reads CASSPLGLGYGYTF. The CDR3 nucleotides are TGTGCCAGCAGTCCTCTGGGGCTTGGCTATGGCTACACCTTC.